This T cell receptor beta chain stems from a study of blood T cell repertoires in COVID-19. Study details: Italy, Spain and the United States were the sources of the convalescent and acute COVID-19 samples.

V lost 4 bases to trimming and J lost 8 bases, with 14 bases between them. Germline CDR1 is SNHLY and CDR2 is FYNNEI. This CDR3 region has 13 residues. Per the original methods: From reference gene primer amplification, estimates of nucleated cell counts were derived. Produced via immunoSEQ multiplex PCR; TCRdb's table is partial and in-frame only. V, J and clone size derive from that table, while D and trimming were established from the DNA sequence. The table shows roughly 170,000 clones, with around 79% occurring only once. The chain employs TRBV2 and TRBJ1-1; D might be TRBD1 (5 bases). The sample comprised peripheral blood. The receptor's source is a woman between 65 and 79 years old with acute or convalescent COVID-19. The chain's CDR3 is CASSGGTWTEAFF. The CDR3 DNA sequence: TGTGCCAGCAGTGGGGGAACTTGGACAGAAGCTTTCTTT.